The TCR beta chain under discussion was sequenced for a study of molecular identifiers for immune sequencing clone quantification. TCRdb reprocessed the PCR reads via MiXCR and lists one record per CDR3 protein. The sample records approximately 320,000 distinct CDR3 sequences, roughly a quarter being singletons. This clonotype was counted ten times or more. This CDR3 comprises 15 residues. Trimming stripped 5 bases from V and 5 bases from J, with 18 bases between. This clonotype was obtained from a human donor in good health. Some libraries in this study had Jurkat cell RNA spiked in. The sample was naive CD8+ T cells from blood, with Jurkat cell RNA spiked in. Indicated subset: FACS-sorted CD8+CD4-CCR7+CD45RA+ naive T cells. The V gene is TRBV12-3 or TRBV12-4, the J gene TRBJ1-2, with D perhaps matching TRBD1 (6 bases). Here the CDR3 reads CASSARDTLSYGYTF. The CDR3 bases are TGTGCCAGCAGTGCCCGGGACACTCTCTCGTATGGCTACACCTTC.